This T cell receptor beta chain was obtained from a study of T cell responses to AZD1222 COVID-19 vaccine. Only in-frame clones appear in the TCRdb table, and some are missing; sequencing was by immunoSEQ multiplex PCR. Here the sample spans some 150,000 clones, approximately 88% being singletons. The CDR3 is 17 residues long. Trimming took off 5 bases at V and 5 bases at J, with 22 bases between the two ends. Germline CDR1 is MDHEN and CDR2 is SYDVKM. The sample here was peripheral blood, taken on day 0 of AZD1222 vaccination. This receptor was identified in an adult in good health. This chain links TRBV28 with TRBJ2-1; D not certain. The CDR3 DNA follows: TGTGCCAGCAGTCCAGTTTTGGGTACGGGCGGAGACAATGAGCAGTTCTTC. Translation gives CASSPVLGTGGDNEQFF.